This entry lists 10 T cell receptor beta chains sequenced from one sample in a study of blood T cells in healthy people across ages. It was with a sample-barcoded 5' primer and a J-beta primer mix that a second PCR of about 6 to 12 cycles was run. Each CDR3 protein gets one entry after TCRdb re-called the 5' RACE reads with MiXCR. This table has around 780,000 distinct CDR3 sequences, approximately 53% appearing once. Sequencing input: blood. The receptor set was obtained from a man aged 35 to 55 in good health.

This clonotype turned up a few times. V usage is TRBV5-4 and J usage is TRBJ2-4; D gene uncertain. The end of the DNA fits TRBJ2-5 better, so the J call may be wrong. CDR1 is SGHNT, CDR2 YYREEE, per germline (reference sequence). The CDR3 has 14 residues. In nucleotides, the CDR3 is TGTGCCAGCAGTAGTAAGGTGGGCGGAGAGACCCAGTACTTC. Translating gives CASSSKVGGETQYF.

The rearrangement joins TRBV3-1 to TRBJ2-7; D unclear. Gene TRBJ2-5 matches the end of the DNA better, so the J call may be wrong. The germline V gene encodes CDR1 LGHDT and CDR2 YNNKEL (reference sequence). The CDR3 is 13 residues long. The CDR3, as DNA: TGTGCCAGCAGCCGGGTCTCCTGGGAGACCCAGTACTTC. It is translated as CASSRVSWETQYF.

This clonotype turned up a few times. The genes are TRBV6-6 and TRBJ2-7, with 7 bases lining up with TRBD2. The CDR3 sequence is 16 residues long. CDR1 and CDR2 (germline): MNHNY, SVGAGI (reference sequence). Trimming removed 5 bases from V and 0 bases from J; junction bases left unmatched: 10. The chain's CDR3 is CASSPSTSGGSYEQYF. CDR3 nucleotides: TGTGCCAGCAGTCCCTCAACGTCGGGGGGCTCCTACGAGCAGTACTTC.

This clonotype was recorded a few times. V and J are TRBV10-3 and TRBJ2-1; 12 bases fit TRBD1. The CDR3 length is 16 residues. Germline values: CDR1 ENHRY, CDR2 SYGVKD. V was clipped by 1 base and J by 8 bases; unmatched bases: 6. In DNA, the CDR3 is TGTGCCATCAGTGAGTTGACCGGGACAGGGGGCCATGAGCAGTTCTTC. Its translation: CAISELTGTGGHEQFF.

V is TRBV7-2 and J is TRBJ2-5; 12 bases are shared with TRBD2. There are 19 residues in the CDR3. Germline values: CDR1 SGHTA, CDR2 FQGNSA. V was clipped by 2 bases and J by 11 bases; unmatched bases: 21. In DNA form, the CDR3 reads TGTGCCAGCAGCTTATTTCCGGGGCCGAGACTAGCGGGAGTTCATGAGCAGTACTTC. This gives the protein CASSLFPGPRLAGVHEQYF.

The chain is built from TRBV20-1 and TRBJ2-1, with TRBD2 matching 9 bases. The CDR3 totals 14 residues. Germline values: CDR1 DFQATT, CDR2 SNEGSKA (reference sequence). The V gene end was trimmed by 4 bases and the J gene end by 10 bases; junction bases not matched to a gene: 11. The CDR3 spells CSAILAGQSYEQFF. CDR3 coding DNA: TGCAGTGCTATTCTAGCGGGGCAGTCCTACGAGCAGTTCTTC.

The chain joins TRBV6-1 to TRBJ1-1; maybe TRBD1 (5 bases). CDR1 and CDR2 from the germline V gene are MNHNS and SASEGT. Between the trimmed V and J ends, which lost 2 bases and 0 bases, there was a span of 16 bases. There are 17 residues in the CDR3. CDR3: CASSEPISGYVNTEAFF. CDR3 in DNA: TGTGCCAGCAGTGAACCCATATCAGGGTACGTGAACACTGAAGCTTTCTTT.

The chain recombines TRBV7-3 with TRBJ1-2; D uncertain. V was trimmed by 5 bases and J by 2 bases, leaving 6 bases between them. The CDR3 has 12 amino acids. CDR1 is SGHTA, CDR2 FQGTGA, per germline. The CDR3 spells CASSPDNYGYTF. The CDR3 bases are TGTGCCAGCAGCCCTGACAACTATGGCTACACCTTC.

This clonotype is a singleton in its sample. The chain is built from TRBV4-2 and TRBJ2-2; the D gene is possibly TRBD2 (7 bases). V shed 0 bases and J shed 0 bases, with 11 bases lying between them. Per germline, CDR1 LGHNA and CDR2 YNFKEQ. This CDR3 is built from 17 residues. CDR3 sequence (DNA): TGTGCCAGCAGCCAAGAGAGAGGGGGGGCGAACACCGGGGAGCTGTTTTTT. It encodes CASSQERGGANTGELFF.

The chain joins TRBV6-6 to TRBJ1-6; 8 bases are a match to TRBD1. Germline lookup yields CDR1 MNHNY and CDR2 SVGAGI (reference sequence). Unmatched junction bases numbered 13, after V lost 6 bases and J lost 9 bases. There are 16 residues in the CDR3. The CDR3 region is CASSETGDTYGSPLHF. In DNA form, the CDR3 reads TGTGCCAGCAGCGAGACAGGGGACACCTATGGTTCACCCCTCCACTTT.